This paragraph reports one T cell receptor (beta chain). The target of this receptor is not known. No much larger clone is present one base from it, and per-base qualities are unavailable. This sample was included in a study of blood T cell repertoires in COVID-19 (dated by TCRdb to 2018 to 2020). As for the study more broadly: Samples from collaborators originated in the United States, Italy and Spain and spanned both the acute and convalescent phases of COVID-19. The material from the prospective study consisted of cDNA or gDNA derived from T cells, B-cell-depleted T cells, or PBMCs. Subjects who had been exposed to COVID-19, were actively infected with it, or had recovered from it provided the deeply sampled blood TCRbeta repertoires that made up the dataset. The repertoires were released in a freely available public database meant as a resource for research on the immune response to SARS-CoV-2. The samples were drawn from the first 160 participants of the ongoing ImmuneRACE study and from some 1,300 subjects provided by 6 global collaborators. Nearly every sample came with metadata listing a de-identified subject ID, COVID-19 status, age in years and sex. Where available, HLA class I and class II types were taken from metadata supplied by the sample provider and were not determined by assay-based typing. Results and caveats for the whole study, not just this receptor: Clinical and demographic metadata were provided uncurated, with the amount varying by source and participant.

The V and J ends are trimmed by 2 bases and 7 bases, leaving 9 bases between them. The germline V gene specifies MNHNS as CDR1 and SASEGT as CDR2. Including the terminal cysteine and phenylalanine, the CDR3 comprises 14 residues. Kept here is only the CDR3 DNA, which spans 42 bases and is read in frame from base 1. The immunoSEQ Assay, a bias-controlled multiplex PCR, was used to amplify TCRbeta CDR3 regions from genomic DNA. As for how the authors treated the data: The number of nucleated cells in each sample was estimated by amplification of reference gene primers within the assay. To quantify the absolute abundance of each unique TCRbeta CDR3 rearrangement, sequence reads were collapsed and filtered. For each sample, productive Simpson clonality was calculated as the square root of Simpson's diversity index over productive rearrangements. TCRdb retrieved this table from immuneACCESS and kept in-frame rearrangements only. Not all clones are present; in checked studies, unresolved V genes account for under half, and no reason is known for the remainder. D and trimming were read from the DNA, whereas the V and J calls and clone size are those reported in that table. The sample table contains more than 400,000 clones; only one count was recorded for around 91% of them. Roughly 0.66% of the sample is in the top ten clones.

Participants in the prospective study were aged roughly 18 to 90 years, lived in about two dozen United States geographic areas, and enrolled through a virtual design. Cohort assignment in the prospective study relied on participant-reported clinical history from a screening survey and a study questionnaire. For ImmuneRACE Cohort 3, a participant was defined as recovered based on two consecutive negative NP/OP PCR tests, clearance by a healthcare professional, or resolution of symptoms. In the prospective study, whole blood, serum and a nasopharyngeal or oropharyngeal swab were collected from each participant by mobile phlebotomists. Participants in the prospective study had the option to provide additional blood draws and questionnaires over a 2-month period. Prospective study blood samples were shipped either frozen or at room temperature before DNA extraction.

Sequenced material: PBMCs or T cells enriched from blood (not recorded which). Recombination joined TRBV6-1 with TRBJ1-6, with TRBD1 tentatively as D gene (6 bases match). This TCR was recovered from a man between 18 and 35 years old who had recovered from COVID-19. The CDR3 protein sequence reads: CASSETTGNSPLHF. The DNA is TGTGCCAGCAGTGAAACAACAGGGAATTCACCCCTCCACTTT.